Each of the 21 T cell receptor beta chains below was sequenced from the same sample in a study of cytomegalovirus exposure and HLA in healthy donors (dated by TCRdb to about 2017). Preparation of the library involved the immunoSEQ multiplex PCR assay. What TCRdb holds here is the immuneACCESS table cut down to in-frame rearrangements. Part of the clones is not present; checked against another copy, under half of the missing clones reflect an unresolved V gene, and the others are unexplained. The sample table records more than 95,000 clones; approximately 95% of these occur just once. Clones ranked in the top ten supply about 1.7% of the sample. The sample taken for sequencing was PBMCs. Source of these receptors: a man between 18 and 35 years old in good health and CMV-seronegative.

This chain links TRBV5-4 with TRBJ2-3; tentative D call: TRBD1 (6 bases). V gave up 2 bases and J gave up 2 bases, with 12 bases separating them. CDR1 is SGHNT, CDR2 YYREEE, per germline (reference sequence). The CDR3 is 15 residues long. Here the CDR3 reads CASSFGTGNTDTQYF. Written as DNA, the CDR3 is TGTGCCAGCAGCTTCGGCACAGGGAACACAGATACGCAGTATTTT.

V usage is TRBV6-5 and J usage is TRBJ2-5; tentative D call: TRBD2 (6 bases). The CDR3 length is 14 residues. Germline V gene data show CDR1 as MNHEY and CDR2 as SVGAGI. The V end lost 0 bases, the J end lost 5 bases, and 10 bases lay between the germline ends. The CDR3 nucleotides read TGTGCCAGCAGTTACTCCGGGACTTCGGAGACCCAGTACTTC. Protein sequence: CASSYSGTSETQYF.

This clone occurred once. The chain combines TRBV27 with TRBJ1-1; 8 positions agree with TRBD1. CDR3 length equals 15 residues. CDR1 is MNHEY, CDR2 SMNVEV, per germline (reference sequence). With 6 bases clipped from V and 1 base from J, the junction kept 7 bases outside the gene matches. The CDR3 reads CASRHRGGGNTEAFF. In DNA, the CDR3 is TGTGCCAGCAGACACAGGGGGGGTGGGAACACTGAAGCTTTCTTT.

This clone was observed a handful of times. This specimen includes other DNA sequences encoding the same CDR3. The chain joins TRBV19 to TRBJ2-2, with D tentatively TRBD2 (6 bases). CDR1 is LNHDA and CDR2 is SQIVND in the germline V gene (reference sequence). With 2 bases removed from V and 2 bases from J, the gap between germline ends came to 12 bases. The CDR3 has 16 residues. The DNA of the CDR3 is TGTGCCAGTAGTATAACCGGCGGGGACAACACCGGGGAGCTGTTTTTT. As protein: CASSITGGDNTGELFF.

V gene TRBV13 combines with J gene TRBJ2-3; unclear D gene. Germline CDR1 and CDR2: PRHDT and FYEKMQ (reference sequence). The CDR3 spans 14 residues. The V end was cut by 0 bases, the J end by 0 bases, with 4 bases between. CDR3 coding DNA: TGTGCCAGCAGCTTAGGCCTTAGCACAGATACGCAGTATTTT. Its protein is CASSLGLSTDTQYF.

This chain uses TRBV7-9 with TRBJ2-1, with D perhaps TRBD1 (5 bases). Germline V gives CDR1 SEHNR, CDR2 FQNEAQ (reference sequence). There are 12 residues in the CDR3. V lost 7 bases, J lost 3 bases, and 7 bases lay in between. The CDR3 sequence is CASTTGYNEQFF. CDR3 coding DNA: TGTGCCAGCACCACAGGCTACAATGAGCAGTTCTTC.

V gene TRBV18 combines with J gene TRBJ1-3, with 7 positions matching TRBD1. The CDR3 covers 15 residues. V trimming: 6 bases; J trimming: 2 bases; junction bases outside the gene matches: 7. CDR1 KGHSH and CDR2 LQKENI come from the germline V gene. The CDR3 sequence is CASSRPGQPGNTIYF. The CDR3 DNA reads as TGTGCCAGCTCGAGACCGGGACAGCCTGGAAACACCATATATTTT.

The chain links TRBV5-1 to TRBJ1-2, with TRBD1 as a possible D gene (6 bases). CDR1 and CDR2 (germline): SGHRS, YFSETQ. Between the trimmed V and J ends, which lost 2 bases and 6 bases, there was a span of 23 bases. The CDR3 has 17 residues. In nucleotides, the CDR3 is TGCGCCAGCAGCTTCACGGCGGTGGGACAAGGGGTGAATGGCTACACCTTC. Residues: CASSFTAVGQGVNGYTF.

The CDR3 spells CASRPPGQRAGELFF. The CDR3 DNA reads as TGTGCCAGCAGGCCTCCGGGACAGCGCGCGGGGGAGCTGTTTTTT. The chain combines TRBV25-1 with TRBJ2-2, with 7 bases identical to TRBD1. V dropped 6 bases and J dropped 8; count of bases not matched to a gene: 12. Germline loops: CDR1 MGHDK, CDR2 SYGVNS. The CDR3 consists of 15 residues.

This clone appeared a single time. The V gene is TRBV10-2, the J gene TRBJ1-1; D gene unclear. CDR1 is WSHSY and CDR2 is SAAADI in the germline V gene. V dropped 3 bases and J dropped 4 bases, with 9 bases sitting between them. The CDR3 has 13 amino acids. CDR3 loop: CASSDFAGTEAFF. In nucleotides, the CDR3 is TGCGCCAGCAGTGATTTCGCCGGCACTGAAGCTTTCTTT.

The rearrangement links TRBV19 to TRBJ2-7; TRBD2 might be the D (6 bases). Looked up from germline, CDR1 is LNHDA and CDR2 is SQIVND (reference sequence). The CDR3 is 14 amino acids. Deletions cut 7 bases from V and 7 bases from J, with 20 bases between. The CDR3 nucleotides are TGTGCCAGTACGGAGGGGTCCCCCCTGGGGGAGCAGTACTTC. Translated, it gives CASTEGSPLGEQYF.

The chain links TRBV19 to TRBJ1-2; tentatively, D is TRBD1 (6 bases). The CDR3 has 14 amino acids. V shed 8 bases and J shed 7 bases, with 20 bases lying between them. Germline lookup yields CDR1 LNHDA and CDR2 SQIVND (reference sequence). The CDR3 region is CASGYSDRDRGYTF. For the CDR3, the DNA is TGTGCCAGTGGTTACTCGGACAGAGATCGTGGCTACACCTTC. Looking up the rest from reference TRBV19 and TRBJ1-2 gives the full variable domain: DGGITQSPKYLFRKEGQNVTLSCEQNLNHDAMYWYRQDPGQGLRLIYYSQIVNDFQKGDIAEGYSVSREKKESFPLTVTSAQKNPTAFYLCASGYSDRDRGYTFGSGTRLTVV.

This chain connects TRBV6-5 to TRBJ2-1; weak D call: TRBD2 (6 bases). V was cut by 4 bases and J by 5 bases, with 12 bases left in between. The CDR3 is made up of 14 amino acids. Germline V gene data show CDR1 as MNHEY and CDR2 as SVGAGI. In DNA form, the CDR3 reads TGTGCCAGCAGTTTCCGGGACTTGCACAATGAGCAGTTCTTC. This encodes CASSFRDLHNEQFF.

The CDR3 spells CASSVFGDSNQPQHF. CDR3 nucleotide sequence: TGTGCCAGCAGTGTATTCGGGGATAGCAATCAGCCCCAGCATTTT. The chain carries TRBV2 and TRBJ1-5; D is undetermined. Looked up from germline, CDR1 is SNHLY and CDR2 is FYNNEI. This CDR3 is built from 15 residues. V shed 4 bases and J shed 0 bases, with 10 bases lying between them.

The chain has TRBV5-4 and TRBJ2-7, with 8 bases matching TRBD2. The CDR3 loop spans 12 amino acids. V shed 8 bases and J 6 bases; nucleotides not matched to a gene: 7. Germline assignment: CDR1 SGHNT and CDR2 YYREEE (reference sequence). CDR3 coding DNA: TGTGCCAGTGCGACTAGCGCTGGCGAGCAGTACTTC. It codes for CASATSAGEQYF.

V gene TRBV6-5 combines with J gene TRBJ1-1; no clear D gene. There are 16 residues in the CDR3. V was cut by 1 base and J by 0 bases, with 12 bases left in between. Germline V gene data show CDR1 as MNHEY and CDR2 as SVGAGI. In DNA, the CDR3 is TGTGCCAGCAGTTACTTGGGAGCCTTTATGAACACTGAAGCTTTCTTT. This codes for CASSYLGAFMNTEAFF.

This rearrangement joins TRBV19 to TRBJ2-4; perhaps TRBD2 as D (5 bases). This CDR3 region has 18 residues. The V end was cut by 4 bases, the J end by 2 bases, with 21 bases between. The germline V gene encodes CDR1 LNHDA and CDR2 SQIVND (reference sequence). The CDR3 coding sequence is TGTGCCAGTAGTAACATCCTCGGGGTTATGAGGTCCAAAAACATTCAGTACTTC. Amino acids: CASSNILGVMRSKNIQYF.

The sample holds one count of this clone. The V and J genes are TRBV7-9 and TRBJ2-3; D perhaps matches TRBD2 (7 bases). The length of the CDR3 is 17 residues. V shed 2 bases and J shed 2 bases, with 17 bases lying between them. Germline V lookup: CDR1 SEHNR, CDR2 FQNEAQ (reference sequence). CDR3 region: CASSLWTVGGHTDTQYF. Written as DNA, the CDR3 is TGTGCCAGCAGCTTATGGACAGTCGGGGGGCACACAGATACGCAGTATTTT.

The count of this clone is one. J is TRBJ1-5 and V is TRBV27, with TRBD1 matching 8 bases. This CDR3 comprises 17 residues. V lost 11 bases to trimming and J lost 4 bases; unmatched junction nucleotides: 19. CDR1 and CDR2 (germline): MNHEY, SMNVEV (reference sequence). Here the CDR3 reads CAGEKGRGPRRNQPQHF. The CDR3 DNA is TGTGCCGGGGAAAAAGGCAGGGGGCCCCGGAGGAATCAGCCCCAGCATTTT.

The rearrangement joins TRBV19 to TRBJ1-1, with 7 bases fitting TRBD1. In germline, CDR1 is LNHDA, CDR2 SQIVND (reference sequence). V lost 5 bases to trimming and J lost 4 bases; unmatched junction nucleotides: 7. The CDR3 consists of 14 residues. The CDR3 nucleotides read TGTGCCAGTAGTCCCTTTTCAGGGGGCACTGAAGCTTTCTTT. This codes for CASSPFSGGTEAFF.

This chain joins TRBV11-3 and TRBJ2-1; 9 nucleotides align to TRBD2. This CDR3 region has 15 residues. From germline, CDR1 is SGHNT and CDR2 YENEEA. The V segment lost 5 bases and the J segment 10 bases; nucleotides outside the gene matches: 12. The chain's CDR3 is CASSILLAGADEQFF. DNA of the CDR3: TGTGCCAGCAGCATTCTGTTAGCGGGAGCGGACGAGCAGTTCTTC.